This T cell receptor (beta chain) appears in the sequencing data of a study of blood T cell repertoires in COVID-19. The J segment lost 4 bases and the V segment lost 1 base, leaving 6 bases of the junction unmatched. CDR1 and CDR2 (germline): MGHRA, YSYEKL. The CDR3 contains 16 residues. TCRdb keeps only in-frame clones here, not all; method: immunoSEQ multiplex PCR. The table records some 250,000 clones, 70% to 90% of them present only once. Residents of about 25 US areas, aged roughly 18 to 95 years, made up the participants. Donors were grouped by their self-reported clinical history. The chain carries TRBV4-1 and TRBJ2-5, with 10 bases identical to TRBD2. This clonotype was obtained from a young man who had recovered from COVID-19. The sample taken for sequencing was PBMCs or T cells enriched from blood (not recorded which). The CDR3 reads CASSQGASGGGETQYF. CDR3 sequence (DNA): TGCGCCAGCAGCCAAGGAGCTAGCGGGGGTGGAGAGACCCAGTACTTC.